The T cell receptor beta chain described here comes from a study of graft-versus-host responses after intestinal transplantation. Study-level information: Those transplanted obtained multivisceral, liver-intestinal, or isolated intestinal grafts. The study's findings and limits: Declines in HvG clones occurring early post-transplant were associated with peak circulating GvH clone levels. Recipient marrow contained GvH clones, some of which appeared first in ileum or blood.

Concerning this clone itself: Its antigen is as yet unknown.

Germline V gives CDR1 KGHSH, CDR2 LQKENI. The CDR3 is 17 residues long. Trimming took off 0 bases at V and 8 bases at J, with 20 bases between the two ends. The data were produced by immunoSEQ multiplex PCR, yet TCRdb's version contains in-frame clones alone and is incomplete. The sample includes 43,000 or so clones, 90% to 95% of them seen just once. The sequences come from PBMCs, collected 750 to 800 days after a first intestinal transplant, on the day of a second. The V call is TRBV18, the J call TRBJ2-1; possible D gene TRBD2, 6 bases. This sequence was found in a human patient who received an intestinal transplant, so some T cells may come from the graft donor. CDR3 in amino acids: CASSPPWGDGKRDEQFF. CDR3 sequence (DNA): TGTGCCAGCTCACCACCCTGGGGAGACGGTAAGCGGGATGAGCAGTTCTTC. Together with reference TRBV18 and TRBJ2-1, the CDR3 gives the full variable domain: NAGVMQNPRHLVRRRGQEARLRCSPMKGHSHVYWYRQLPEEGLKFMVYLQKENIIDESGMPKERFSAEFPKEGPSILRIQQVVRGDSAAYFCASSPPWGDGKRDEQFFGPGTRLTVL.